This entry features one TCR beta chain sequence. The antigen remains unidentified. One end of the junction does not line up with germline, which may come from a read error. In TCRdb, the reads were re-called with MiXCR into one record per CDR3 protein. This table has some 62,000 distinct CDR3 sequences, 20% appearing once. This sample is part of a study of T cell repertoires in cytomegalovirus infection. Study-level information: Recently identified HLA-C-restricted CMV epitopes were among the peptides used. An indication of both CMV infection and matching HLA type came from public TCR beta signatures. Study-level points and caveats: Based on cumulative public TCR beta family frequency, carriers of CMV plus the relevant HLA were identified.

Germline V CDR1 and CDR2: MNHEY, SVGEGT. The CDR3 is 16 residues long. This receptor was taken from a human donor in good health (CMV status not recorded). Some clones in this sample may be carry-over from other donors' samples. This sequence joins TRBV6-2 or TRBV6-3 and TRBJ2-3, with D possibly being TRBD2 (7 bases). Sequencing used CD8+ T cells from cultured PBMCs, obtained from culture after CMV antigen stimulation. CDR3 nucleotide sequence: TGTGACAGCACTCTCGGTGGGGAGGGGGAGACAGATACGCAGTATTTT. It translates to CDSTLGGEGETDTQYF.